A single sample gave rise to the 13 T cell receptor beta chains below, sequenced in a study of cytotoxic CD8 clonotypes in ibrutinib-treated CLL. Some clones are missing from TCRdb's copy, which holds only in-frame ones; the method was immunoSEQ multiplex PCR. The profile shows fewer than 400,000 clones, under 70% of them singletons. The source material was PBMCs, sampled after 36 months of ibrutinib treatment. These receptors were obtained from a human donor with chronic lymphocytic leukemia.

This clone was detected a few times. One junction end disagrees with the germline gene, perhaps due to a read error. The genes are TRBV18 and TRBJ2-7, with D uncertain. CDR3 length equals 12 residues. Germline V gene lookup returns CDR1 KGHSH and CDR2 LQKENI. CDR3 DNA: TGTGCCAGCTCAGCACCTACCTACGAGCAGTACTTC. Translating it yields CASSAPTYEQYF.

The V and J genes are TRBV14 and TRBJ2-3; no definite D call. Germline V gives CDR1 SGHDN, CDR2 FVKESK. The CDR3 loop spans 14 amino acids. V was shortened by 1 base and J by 6 bases, with 11 bases between the two germline ends. The CDR3 nucleotides are TGTGCCAGCAGCCAAGTTCTTTTCATGGATACGCAGTATTTT. Its protein product is CASSQVLFMDTQYF.

This clone was seen a handful of times. V is TRBV6-6 and J is TRBJ2-7; D is undetermined. CDR1 is MNHNY and CDR2 is SVGAGI in the germline V gene (reference sequence). The length of the CDR3 is 13 residues. V was clipped by 0 bases and J by 6 bases, with 9 bases between them. CDR3 amino acids: CASSYSHGFEQYF. The CDR3 DNA reads as TGTGCCAGCAGTTACTCCCACGGTTTCGAGCAGTACTTC.

The genes are TRBV9 and TRBJ1-6, with a weak D call TRBD1 (6 bases). The germline CDR1 and CDR2 sequences are SGDLS and YYNGEE. Trimming shortened V by 4 bases and J by 10 bases, and 18 bases separated the two germline ends. The CDR3 sequence is 15 residues long. The DNA for the CDR3 is TGTGCCAGCAGCTTACACAGGGTCGGGGGATCACCCCTCCACTTT. It is translated as CASSLHRVGGSPLHF.

This sequence joins TRBV15 and TRBJ2-3, with TRBD1 identical over 8 bases. This CDR3 spans 15 amino acids. J lost 5 bases, V lost 5 bases, and 9 bases had no gene match. CDR1 LNHNV and CDR2 YYDKDF come from the germline V gene (reference sequence). This chain's CDR3 is CATSFGDRSQDTQYF. In nucleotides, the CDR3 is TGTGCCACCAGCTTCGGGGACAGGTCACAAGATACGCAGTATTTT.

This chain uses TRBV18 with TRBJ2-1, with D unclear. This CDR3 spans 11 amino acids. V lost 6 bases, J lost 8 bases, and 8 bases lay in between. The V gene's germline CDR1 is KGHSH and CDR2 LQKENI. In DNA, the CDR3 is TGTGCCAGCTCCGCCAGCCATGAGCAGTTCTTC. This translates into CASSASHEQFF.

The chain is built from TRBV7-3 and TRBJ2-7, with 9 nucleotides matching TRBD1. J lost 1 base, V lost 5 bases, and 3 bases had no gene match. The CDR3 is 14 amino acids. Germline loops: CDR1 SGHTA, CDR2 FQGTGA. The CDR3 spells CASSPGTGSYEQYF. In DNA form, the CDR3 reads TGTGCCAGCAGCCCCGGGACAGGGTCCTACGAGCAGTACTTC.

V and J are TRBV4-1 and TRBJ1-3; 8 bases agree with TRBD1. With 1 base clipped from V and 4 bases from J, the junction kept 6 bases outside the gene matches. This CDR3 has 16 amino acids. Germline V lookup: CDR1 MGHRA, CDR2 YSYEKL. CDR3 in amino acids: CASSQGTGKFGNTIYF. For the CDR3, the DNA is TGCGCCAGCAGCCAAGGGACAGGGAAGTTCGGAAACACCATATATTTT.

This clone appeared once. The chain is built from TRBV27 and TRBJ2-3; 9 bases are a match to TRBD1. Germline assignment: CDR1 MNHEY and CDR2 SMNVEV (reference sequence). V lost 8 bases, J lost 2 bases, and 8 bases stayed unmatched. The CDR3 contains 15 residues. The CDR3 DNA reads as TGTGCCAGCGGGAACCGGGACAGGGCCACAGATACGCAGTATTTT. Protein product: CASGNRDRATDTQYF.

This chain uses TRBV4-1 with TRBJ2-7, with unresolved D. CDR1 and CDR2 from the germline V gene are MGHRA and YSYEKL. CDR3 length equals 13 residues. Between the trimmed V and J ends, which lost 4 bases and 6 bases, there was a span of 13 bases. DNA of the CDR3: TGCGCCAGCAGCCTAATAAAGGGCGGCGAGCAGTACTTC. Translation: CASSLIKGGEQYF.

The chain combines TRBV5-1 with TRBJ2-7; 13 positions agree with TRBD2. CDR1 is SGHRS and CDR2 is YFSETQ in the germline V gene. V lost 2 bases and J lost 7; bases outside the gene matches: 12. The CDR3 runs to 17 residues. The CDR3 region has the DNA TGCGCCAGCAGCTTTAAAGTGACTAGCGGGGGGTCAGGAGAGCAGTACTTC. It specifies CASSFKVTSGGSGEQYF.

The CDR3: CATSRAHNKVNTEAFF. The CDR3 nucleotides read TGTGCCACCAGCAGAGCTCATAACAAAGTGAACACTGAAGCTTTCTTT. This chain uses TRBV15 with TRBJ1-1; no definite D call. Deletions cut 1 base from V and 0 bases from J, with 12 bases between. CDR1 and CDR2 (germline): LNHNV, YYDKDF (reference sequence). The CDR3 has 16 amino acids.

The chain recombines TRBV18 with TRBJ2-5; the match to TRBD1 covers 10 bases. The CDR3 covers 16 residues. CDR1 is KGHSH, CDR2 LQKENI, per germline. With V trimmed by 2 bases and J by 3 bases, 6 bases remained unmatched. The CDR3 loop reads CASSPSKGTGEETQYF. The CDR3 bases are TGTGCCAGCTCACCAAGTAAAGGGACAGGGGAAGAGACCCAGTACTTC. The complete variable domain, with remaining parts taken from reference TRBV18 and TRBJ2-5, reads NAGVMQNPRHLVRRRGQEARLRCSPMKGHSHVYWYRQLPEEGLKFMVYLQKENIIDESGMPKERFSAEFPKEGPSILRIQQVVRGDSAAYFCASSPSKGTGEETQYFGPGTRLLVL.